Below are 7 T cell receptor beta chains sequenced from a single sample in a study of blood T cell repertoires in COVID-19. The repertoire was sequenced with immunoSEQ multiplex PCR; TCRdb's copy has only in-frame clones and lacks some. Altogether approximately 75,000 clones are present, 74% being singletons, with the ten largest covering 2% to 3%. The specimen was peripheral blood. These receptors came from a human donor with acute or convalescent COVID-19. The donor label of this sample is uncertain.

This sequence joins TRBV28 and TRBJ2-7, with TRBD1 matching 7 bases. CDR3 length: 13 residues. CDR1 and CDR2 (germline): MDHEN, SYDVKM. V lost 7 bases, J lost 2 bases, and 5 bases stayed unmatched. CDR3 amino acids: CASTAQGAYEQYV. The CDR3 DNA follows: TGTGCCAGCACCGCGCAGGGGGCCTACGAGCAGTACGTC.

The V call is TRBV7-2, the J call TRBJ2-5; 9 nucleotides align to TRBD2. Trimming cost V 0 bases and J 7 bases; bases outside gene matches: 12. Germline V lookup: CDR1 SGHTA, CDR2 FQGNSA. The CDR3 totals 17 residues. In DNA form, the CDR3 reads TGTGCCAGCAGCTTAGCATCCGCGGGGGGGAGGACAGGGACCCAGTACTTC. The encoded protein is CASSLASAGGRTGTQYF.

The genes are TRBV7-2 and TRBJ2-2, with D perhaps matching TRBD1 (5 bases). CDR1 and CDR2 (germline): SGHTA, FQGNSA. V was clipped by 5 bases and J by 1 base, with 8 bases between them. The CDR3 runs 14 residues. The CDR3 DNA follows: TGTGCCAGCAGCCCGCAGGGGAACACCGGGGAGCTGTTTTTT. Encoded protein: CASSPQGNTGELFF.

This clone was picked up a small number of times. The V call is TRBV7-3, the J call TRBJ2-3, with TRBD2 identical over 12 bases. After removal of 5 bases from V and 0 bases from J, the junction contained 3 bases not matched to a gene. In germline, CDR1 is SGHTA, CDR2 FQGTGA. The CDR3 totals 16 residues. This CDR3 is CASSPGTSGSTDTQYF. DNA of the CDR3: TGTGCCAGCAGCCCCGGGACTAGCGGGAGCACAGATACGCAGTATTTT.

This CDR3 reads CASSFPSRASGEQFF. For the CDR3, the DNA is TGTGCCAGCAGCTTCCCATCTAGGGCCAGCGGTGAGCAGTTCTTC. V is TRBV7-8 and J is TRBJ2-1; tentative D call: TRBD2 (5 bases). V was pared by 3 bases and J by 9 bases, with 18 bases between. The CDR3 totals 15 residues. The germline CDR1 and CDR2 sequences are SGHVS and FQNEAQ.

The genes are TRBV7-2 and TRBJ1-3; D gene unclear. Germline V CDR1 and CDR2: SGHTA, FQGNSA. The CDR3 covers 15 residues. V lost 5 bases and J 2 bases, leaving 13 bases between the germline ends. The chain's CDR3 is CASSPTAGAGNTIYF. CDR3 nucleotide sequence: TGTGCCAGCAGCCCCACCGCCGGAGCTGGAAACACCATATATTTT.

There are a few counts of this clone. The V and J genes are TRBV18 and TRBJ2-1; D may be TRBD2 (5 bases). Germline V gene sequence: CDR1 KGHSH, CDR2 LQKENI. The germline V and J ends were trimmed by 3 bases and 7 bases, with 16 bases remaining between them. The CDR3 totals 15 residues. The CDR3 loop is CASSPSRERWNEQFF. The CDR3 nucleotides are TGTGCCAGCTCACCTTCGAGGGAGCGGTGGAATGAGCAGTTCTTC.